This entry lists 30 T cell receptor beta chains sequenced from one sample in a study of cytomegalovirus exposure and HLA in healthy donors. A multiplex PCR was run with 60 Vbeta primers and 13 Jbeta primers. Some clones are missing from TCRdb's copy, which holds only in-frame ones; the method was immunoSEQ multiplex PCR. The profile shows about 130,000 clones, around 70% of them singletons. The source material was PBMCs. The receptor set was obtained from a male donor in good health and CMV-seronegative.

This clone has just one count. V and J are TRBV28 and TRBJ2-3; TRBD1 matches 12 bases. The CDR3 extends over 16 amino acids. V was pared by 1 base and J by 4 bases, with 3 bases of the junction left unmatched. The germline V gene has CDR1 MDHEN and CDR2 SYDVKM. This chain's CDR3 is CASSLLGQGASDTQYF. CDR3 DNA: TGTGCCAGCAGTTTATTGGGACAGGGGGCATCAGATACGCAGTATTTT.

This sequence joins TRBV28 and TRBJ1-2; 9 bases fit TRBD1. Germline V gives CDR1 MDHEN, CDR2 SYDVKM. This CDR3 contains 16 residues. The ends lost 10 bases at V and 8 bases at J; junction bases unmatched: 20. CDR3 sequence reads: CATIQGAGAPHRGYTF. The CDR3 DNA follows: TGTGCCACCATACAGGGGGCCGGGGCACCCCATCGGGGCTACACCTTC.

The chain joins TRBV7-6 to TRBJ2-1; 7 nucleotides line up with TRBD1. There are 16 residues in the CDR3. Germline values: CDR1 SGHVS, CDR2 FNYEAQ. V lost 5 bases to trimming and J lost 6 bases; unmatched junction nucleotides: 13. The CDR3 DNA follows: TGTGCCAGCAGCCCCCAGCCCGTGTCAGGGGGCAATGAGCAGTTCTTC. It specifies CASSPQPVSGGNEQFF.

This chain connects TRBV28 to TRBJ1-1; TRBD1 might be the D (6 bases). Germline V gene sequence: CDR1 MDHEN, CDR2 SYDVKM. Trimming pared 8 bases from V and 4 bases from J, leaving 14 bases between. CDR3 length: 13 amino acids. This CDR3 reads CASQRQDGTEAFF. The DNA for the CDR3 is TGTGCCAGCCAGAGACAGGATGGCACTGAAGCTTTCTTT.

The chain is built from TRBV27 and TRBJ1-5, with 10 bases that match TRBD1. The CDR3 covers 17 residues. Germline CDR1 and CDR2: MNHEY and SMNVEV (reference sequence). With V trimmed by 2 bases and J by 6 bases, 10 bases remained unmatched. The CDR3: CASSLSWDRGSTQPQHF. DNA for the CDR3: TGTGCCAGCAGTTTAAGCTGGGACAGGGGATCTACTCAGCCCCAGCATTTT.

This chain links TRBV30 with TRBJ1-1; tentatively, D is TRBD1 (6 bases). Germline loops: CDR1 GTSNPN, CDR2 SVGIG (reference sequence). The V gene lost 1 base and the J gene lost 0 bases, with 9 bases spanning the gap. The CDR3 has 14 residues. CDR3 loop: CAWSGQGMNTEAFF. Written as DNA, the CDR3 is TGTGCCTGGAGTGGGCAGGGGATGAACACTGAAGCTTTCTTT.

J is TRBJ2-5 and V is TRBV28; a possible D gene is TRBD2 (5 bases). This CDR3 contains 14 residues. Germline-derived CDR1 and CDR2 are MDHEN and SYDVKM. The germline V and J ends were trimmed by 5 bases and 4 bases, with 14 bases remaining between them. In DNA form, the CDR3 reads TGTGCCAGCAGTCTGGCGTTCGGAGGAGAGACCCAGTACTTC. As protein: CASSLAFGGETQYF.

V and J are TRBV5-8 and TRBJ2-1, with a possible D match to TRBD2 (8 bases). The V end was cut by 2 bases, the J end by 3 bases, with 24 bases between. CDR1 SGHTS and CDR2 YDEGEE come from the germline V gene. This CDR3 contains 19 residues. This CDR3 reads CASSLKGAYSGKNYNEQFF. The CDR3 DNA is TGTGCCAGCAGCTTAAAGGGGGCATATAGCGGGAAGAACTACAATGAGCAGTTCTTC.

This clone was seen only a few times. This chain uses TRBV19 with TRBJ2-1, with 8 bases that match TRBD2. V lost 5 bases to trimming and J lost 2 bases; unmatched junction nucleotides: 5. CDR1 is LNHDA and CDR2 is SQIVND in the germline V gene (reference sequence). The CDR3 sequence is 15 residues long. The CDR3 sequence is CASSYGREAYNEQFF. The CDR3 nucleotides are TGTGCCAGTAGTTATGGGCGGGAGGCCTACAATGAGCAGTTCTTC.

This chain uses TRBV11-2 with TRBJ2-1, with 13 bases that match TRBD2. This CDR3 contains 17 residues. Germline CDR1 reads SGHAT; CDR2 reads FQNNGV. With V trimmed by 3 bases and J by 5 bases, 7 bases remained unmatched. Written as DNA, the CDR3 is TGTGCCAGCAGCTTTCGACTGGGACTAGCGGGAAACAATGAGCAGTTCTTC. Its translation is CASSFRLGLAGNNEQFF.

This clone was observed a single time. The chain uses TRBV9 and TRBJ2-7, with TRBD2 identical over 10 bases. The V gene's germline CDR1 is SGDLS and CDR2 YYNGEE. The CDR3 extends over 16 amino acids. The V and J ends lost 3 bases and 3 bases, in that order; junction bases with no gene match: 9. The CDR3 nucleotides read TGTGCCAGCAGCGCGAGAGCGGGAGGGCCTATCTACGAGCAGTACTTC. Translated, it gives CASSARAGGPIYEQYF.

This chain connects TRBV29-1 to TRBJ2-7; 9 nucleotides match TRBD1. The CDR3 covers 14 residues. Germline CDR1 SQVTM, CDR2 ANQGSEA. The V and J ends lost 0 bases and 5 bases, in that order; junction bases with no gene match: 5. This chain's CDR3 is CSVEDRGQGNEQYF. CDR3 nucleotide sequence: TGCAGCGTTGAAGATAGGGGACAGGGTAACGAGCAGTACTTC.

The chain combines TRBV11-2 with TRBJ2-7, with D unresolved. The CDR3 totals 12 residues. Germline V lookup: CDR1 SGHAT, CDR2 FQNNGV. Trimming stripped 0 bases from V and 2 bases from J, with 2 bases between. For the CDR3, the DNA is TGTGCCAGCAGCTTAGATACCTACGAGCAGTACTTC. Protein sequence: CASSLDTYEQYF.

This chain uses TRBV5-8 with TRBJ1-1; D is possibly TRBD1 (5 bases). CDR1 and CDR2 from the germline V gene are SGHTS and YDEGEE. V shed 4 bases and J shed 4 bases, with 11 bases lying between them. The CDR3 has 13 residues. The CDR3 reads CASSQGVVTEAFF. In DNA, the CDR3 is TGTGCCAGCAGCCAAGGGGTCGTCACTGAAGCTTTCTTT.

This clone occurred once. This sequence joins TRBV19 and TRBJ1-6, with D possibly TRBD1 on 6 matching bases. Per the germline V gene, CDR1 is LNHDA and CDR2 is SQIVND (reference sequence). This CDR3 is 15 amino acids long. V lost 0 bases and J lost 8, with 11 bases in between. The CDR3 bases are TGTGCCAGTAGTATAGACGGGACAAGGGATTCACCCCTCCACTTT. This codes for CASSIDGTRDSPLHF. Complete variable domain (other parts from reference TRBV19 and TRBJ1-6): DGGITQSPKYLFRKEGQNVTLSCEQNLNHDAMYWYRQDPGQGLRLIYYSQIVNDFQKGDIAEGYSVSREKKESFPLTVTSAQKNPTAFYLCASSIDGTRDSPLHFGNGTRLTVT.

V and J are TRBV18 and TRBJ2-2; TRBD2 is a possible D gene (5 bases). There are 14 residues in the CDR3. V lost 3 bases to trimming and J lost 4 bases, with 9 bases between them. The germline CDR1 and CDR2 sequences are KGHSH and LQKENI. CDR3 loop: CASSPRAGTGELFF. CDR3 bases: TGTGCCAGCTCACCGAGGGCCGGCACCGGGGAGCTGTTTTTT.

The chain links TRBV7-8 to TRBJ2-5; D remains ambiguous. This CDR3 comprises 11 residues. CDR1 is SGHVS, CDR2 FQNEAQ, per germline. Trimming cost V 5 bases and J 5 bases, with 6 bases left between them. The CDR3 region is CASSIQETQYF. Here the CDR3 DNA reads TGTGCCAGCAGCATACAGGAGACCCAGTACTTC.

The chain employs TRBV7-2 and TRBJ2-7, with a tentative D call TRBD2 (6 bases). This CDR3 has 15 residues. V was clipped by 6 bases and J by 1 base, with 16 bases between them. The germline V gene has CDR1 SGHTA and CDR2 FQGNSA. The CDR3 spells CASSHNSGISYEQYF. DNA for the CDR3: TGTGCCAGCAGTCATAATAGCGGTATATCCTACGAGCAGTACTTC.

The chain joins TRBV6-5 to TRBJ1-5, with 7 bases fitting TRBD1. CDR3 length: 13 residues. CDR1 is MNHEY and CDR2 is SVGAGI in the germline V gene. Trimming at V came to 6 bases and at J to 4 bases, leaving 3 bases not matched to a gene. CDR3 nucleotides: TGTGCCAGCAGACCACAGGGGAATCAGCCCCAGCATTTT. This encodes CASRPQGNQPQHF.

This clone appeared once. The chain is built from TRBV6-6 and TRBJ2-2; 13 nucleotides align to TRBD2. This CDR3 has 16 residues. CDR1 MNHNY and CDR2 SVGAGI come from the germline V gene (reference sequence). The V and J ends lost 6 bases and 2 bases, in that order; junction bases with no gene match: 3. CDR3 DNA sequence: TGTGCCAGCAGCACTAGCGGGAGGGATAACACCGGGGAGCTGTTTTTT. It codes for CASSTSGRDNTGELFF.

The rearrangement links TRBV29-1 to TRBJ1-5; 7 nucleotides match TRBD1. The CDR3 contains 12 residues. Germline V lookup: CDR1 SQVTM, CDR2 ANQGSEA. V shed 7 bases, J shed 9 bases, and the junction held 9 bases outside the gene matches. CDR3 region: CSDGQEPVPQHF. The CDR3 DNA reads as TGCAGCGACGGACAGGAGCCCGTGCCCCAGCATTTT.

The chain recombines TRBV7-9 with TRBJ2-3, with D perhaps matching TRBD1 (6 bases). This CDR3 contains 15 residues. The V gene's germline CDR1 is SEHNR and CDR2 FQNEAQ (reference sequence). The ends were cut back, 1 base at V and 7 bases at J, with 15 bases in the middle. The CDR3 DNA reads TGTGCCAGCAGCTTAGACAGGGCCCGGCGGAATACGCAGTATTTT. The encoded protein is CASSLDRARRNTQYF.

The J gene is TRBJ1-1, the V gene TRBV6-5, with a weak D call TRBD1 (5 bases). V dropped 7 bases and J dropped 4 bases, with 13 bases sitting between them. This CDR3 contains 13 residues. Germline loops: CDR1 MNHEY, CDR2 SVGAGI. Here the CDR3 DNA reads TGTGCCAGCATCGGGGGGGTTATCACTGAAGCTTTCTTT. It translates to CASIGGVITEAFF.

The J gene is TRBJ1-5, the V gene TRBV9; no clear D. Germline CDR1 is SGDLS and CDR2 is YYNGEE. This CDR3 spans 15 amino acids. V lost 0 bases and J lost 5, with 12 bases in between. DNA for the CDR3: TGTGCCAGCAGCGTAGACGCGACACCCTATCAGCCCCAGCATTTT. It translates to CASSVDATPYQPQHF.

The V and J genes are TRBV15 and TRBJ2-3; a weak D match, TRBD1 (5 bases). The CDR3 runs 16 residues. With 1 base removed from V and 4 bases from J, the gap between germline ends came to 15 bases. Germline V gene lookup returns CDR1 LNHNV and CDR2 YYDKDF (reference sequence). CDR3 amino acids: CATSRGEAGAADTQYF. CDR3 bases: TGTGCCACCAGCAGAGGCGAGGCTGGGGCGGCAGATACGCAGTATTTT.

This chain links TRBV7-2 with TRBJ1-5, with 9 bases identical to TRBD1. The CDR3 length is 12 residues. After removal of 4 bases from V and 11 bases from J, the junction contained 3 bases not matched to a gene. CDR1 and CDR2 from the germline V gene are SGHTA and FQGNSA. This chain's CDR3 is CASSSGTGTQHF. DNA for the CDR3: TGTGCCAGCAGCTCTGGGACAGGGACCCAGCATTTT.

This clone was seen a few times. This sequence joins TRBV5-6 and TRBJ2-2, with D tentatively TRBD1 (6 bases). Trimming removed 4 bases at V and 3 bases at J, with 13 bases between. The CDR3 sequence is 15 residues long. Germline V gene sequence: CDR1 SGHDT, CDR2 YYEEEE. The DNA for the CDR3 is TGTGCCAGCAGCCTGGAGACAGGTTACACCGGGGAGCTGTTTTTT. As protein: CASSLETGYTGELFF.

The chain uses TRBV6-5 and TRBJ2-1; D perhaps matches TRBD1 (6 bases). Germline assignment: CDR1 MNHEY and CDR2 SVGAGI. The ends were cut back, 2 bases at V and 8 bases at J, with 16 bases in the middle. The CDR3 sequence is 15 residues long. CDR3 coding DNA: TGTGCCAGCAGTTACGCACAGCAGGGGATCGATGAGCAGTTCTTC. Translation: CASSYAQQGIDEQFF.

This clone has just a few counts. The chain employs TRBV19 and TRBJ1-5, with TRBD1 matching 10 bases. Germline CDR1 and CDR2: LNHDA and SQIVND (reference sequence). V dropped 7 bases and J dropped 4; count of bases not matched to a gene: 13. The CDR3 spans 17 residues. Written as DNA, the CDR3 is TGTGCCAGTACCCACGGGACAGGGGAGCTAGGGAATCAGCCCCAGCATTTT. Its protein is CASTHGTGELGNQPQHF.

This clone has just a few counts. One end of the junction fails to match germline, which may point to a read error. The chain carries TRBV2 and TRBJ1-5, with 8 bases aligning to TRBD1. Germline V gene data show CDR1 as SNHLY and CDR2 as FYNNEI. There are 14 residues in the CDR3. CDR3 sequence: CASTEGQGEQPQHF. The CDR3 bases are TGTGCCAGCACTGAAGGACAGGGCGAACAGCCCCAGCATTTT.